This T cell receptor beta chain was sequenced during a study of vaccination effects on CD4 cells after COVID-19. Study as a whole: All participants had two doses of either the BNT162b2 or mRNA-1273 vaccine. General study points: Substantial clonal contraction characterized both infection- and vaccine-induced clones late after vaccination.

Regarding this clone: Its antigen is unknown.

V lost 1 base and J lost 7; bases outside the gene matches: 6. The CDR3 runs 15 residues. Germline V lookup: CDR1 SGHVS, CDR2 FQNEAQ. TCRdb's table, derived via immunoSEQ multiplex PCR, lists solely in-frame clones and lacks some. Among tens of thousands of clones, around 72% were seen once, and the ten largest hold about 12%. ViraFEST expansion of antigen-specific CD4+ T cells with viral peptide pools preceded sequencing. A 10-day culture period preceded the isolation of CD4+ T cells. Negative nucleocapsid antibody tests before and after vaccination confirmed no previous SARS-CoV-2 infection. The source material was CD4+ T cells from PBMCs cultured with HCoV-229E spike peptides, sampled before COVID-19 vaccination. This sequence was found in a human donor who received a COVID-19 vaccine. The chain joins TRBV7-8 to TRBJ1-5; 8 bases match TRBD1. The CDR3 protein is CASSLDAGGSQPQHF. CDR3 sequence (DNA): TGTGCCAGCAGCTTAGATGCAGGGGGCTCACAGCCCCAGCATTTT.